A selection of T cell receptor beta chains follows, all from one sample in a study of blood T cell repertoires in COVID-19. Measured with immunoSEQ multiplex PCR; TCRdb has only the in-frame clones, and not every one. This table has roughly 320,000 clones, roughly 86% appearing once. Sequenced material: peripheral blood. These receptors were obtained from a man between 65 and 80 years old with acute or convalescent COVID-19. Each CDR3 is given with its conserved first and last residue. The D gene is left open where the match is weak. Size tells how often a clone was seen (once, few, many) or the class of an expanded clone, and some rows leave it out.

D gene	CDR3 length	V gene	clone size	J gene	CDR3 DNA	CDR3 protein
TRBD1	16	TRBV7-9	-	TRBJ1-4	TGTGCCAGCAGCTTCCCAACGGGACAGGGATCTGAAAAACTGTTTTTT	CASSFPTGQGSEKLFF
TRBD1	15	TRBV4-3	-	TRBJ2-7	TGCGCCAGCAGCCGTACCGGGACAGGGGGGGAAGAGCAGTACTTC	CASSRTGTGGEEQYF
-	17	TRBV6-2/TRBV6-3	-	TRBJ2-1	TGTGCCAGCAGTTACTCGAAACGGGGGTACCTTTACAATGAGCAGTTCTTC	CASSYSKRGYLYNEQFF
-	12	TRBV5-1	-	TRBJ1-5	TGCGCCAGCAGCTTGGCCGGGCAGCCCCAGCATTTT	CASSLAGQPQHF
-	12	TRBV7-9	-	TRBJ1-1	TGTGCCAGCAGCTTAGAGGACAGAAAAGCTTTCTTT	CASSLEDRKAFF
-	13	TRBV18	-	TRBJ1-2	TGTGCCAGCTCAAGCGACAGGAACTATGGCTACACCTTC	CASSSDRNYGYTF
TRBD1	16	TRBV7-9	-	TRBJ1-1	TGTGCCAGCAGCCCCCGGGCAGGGGGTATGGACACTGAAGCTTTCTTT	CASSPRAGGMDTEAFF
-	15	TRBV6-5	-	TRBJ2-1	TGTGCCACCCTGGCTGGGACTGGATCCTACAATGAGCAGTTCTTC	CATLAGTGSYNEQFF
-	14	TRBV11-3	-	TRBJ1-2	TGTGCCAGCAGCAGACAGGCTCTATTCTATGGCTACACCTTC	CASSRQALFYGYTF
TRBD2	14	TRBV7-2	-	TRBJ2-5	TGTGCCAGCAGCCCCGGACTAGCGGGAGAGACCCAGTACTTC	CASSPGLAGETQYF
TRBD1	16	TRBV19	-	TRBJ2-5	TGTGCCAGTAGTAAGCCCCCCGGGACAGCGCAAGAGACCCAGTACTTC	CASSKPPGTAQETQYF
-	13	TRBV30	-	TRBJ1-5	TGTGCCTGGAGTTTCGGTGAGAATCAGCCCCAGCATTTT	CAWSFGENQPQHF
-	11	TRBV20-1	once	TRBJ1-1	TGCAGTGTGACAGTGAACACTGAAGCTTTCTTT	CSVTVNTEAFF
-	14	TRBV6-2/TRBV6-3	-	TRBJ1-2	TGTGCCAGCAGTTACGCAGGGAGCGGGAATGGCTACACCTTC	CASSYAGSGNGYTF
TRBD2	14	TRBV27	-	TRBJ2-3	TGTGCCAGCAGTAACGGGAGGGCCGCGGATACGCAGTATTTT	CASSNGRAADTQYF
TRBD2	16	TRBV7-8	once	TRBJ2-1	TGTGCCAGCAGCTTAGGGGGTAGCGGGAGAGGTAATGAGCAGTTCTTC	CASSLGGSGRGNEQFF
-	15	TRBV5-4	-	TRBJ2-3	TGTGCCAGCAGCTTAGGGACACCTAGCACAGATACGCAGTATTTT	CASSLGTPSTDTQYF
-	16	TRBV3-1/TRBV3-2	-	TRBJ2-2	TGTGCCAGCAGCCCCCGGAGGAGGGGCGCAGACGGGGAGCTGTTTTTT	CASSPRRRGADGELFF
TRBD2	16	TRBV5-1	-	TRBJ2-5	TGCGCCAGCAGCCCCCGCTCGACTAGCGTAGTAGAGACCCAGTACTTC	CASSPRSTSVVETQYF
-	13	TRBV28	-	TRBJ2-5	TGTGCCACCCACCGGGTCCCAGCGAATACCCAGTACTTC	CATHRVPANTQYF
TRBD2	16	TRBV7-9	-	TRBJ2-5	TGTGCCAGCAGCTTGGGGCCGGGACTAGCAAAGGAGACCCAGTACTTC	CASSLGPGLAKETQYF
-	15	TRBV7-6	-	TRBJ2-5	TGTGCCAGCAGCTTAGTACAGGGTAGACAAGAGACCCAGTACTTC	CASSLVQGRQETQYF
TRBD1	13	TRBV6-4	-	TRBJ2-3	TGTGCCAGCAGTCAACGACAGGGAGATACGCAGTATTTT	CASSQRQGDTQYF
TRBD1	14	TRBV5-8	-	TRBJ1-1	TGTGCCAGCAGCTATGGGACAGGGGGGACTGAAGCTTTCTTT	CASSYGTGGTEAFF
TRBD1	15	TRBV7-8	-	TRBJ2-7	TGTGCCAGCAGCTTCCCGACAGGGGGAATCTACGAGCAGTACTTC	CASSFPTGGIYEQYF
-	15	TRBV7-9	-	TRBJ2-1	TGTGCCAGCAGCCCCTCCGGGTTTTTCTACAATGAGCAGTTCTTC	CASSPSGFFYNEQFF
TRBD2	15	TRBV5-6	-	TRBJ2-2	TGTGCCAGCAGCTTTGGACTAGCGGGGGCCGGGGAGCTGTTTTTT	CASSFGLAGAGELFF
TRBD1	15	TRBV6-6	-	TRBJ2-3	TGTGCCAGCAGTCCAACAGGGGGTCTCACAGATACGCAGTATTTT	CASSPTGGLTDTQYF
-	16	TRBV7-3	-	TRBJ2-2	TGTGCCAGCAGCCCCCCGACAGAGGTTAACACCGGGGAGCTGTTTTTT	CASSPPTEVNTGELFF
TRBD1	14	TRBV20-1	-	TRBJ2-7	TGCAGTGCTAGTAGGACAGGGGAGCCCTACGAGCAGTACTTC	CSASRTGEPYEQYF
-	13	TRBV5-4	-	TRBJ1-3	TGTGCCAGCAGCTCGGCGACAGGAAACACCATATATTTT	CASSSATGNTIYF
-	14	TRBV7-8	-	TRBJ2-2	TGTGCCAGCAGCTTAGGGCAGGTAACCGGGGAGCTGTTTTTT	CASSLGQVTGELFF
-	14	TRBV5-4	-	TRBJ2-7	TGTGCCAGCAGCTTGAAAGCAGGGAACTACGAGCAGTACTTC	CASSLKAGNYEQYF
TRBD2	15	TRBV9	few	TRBJ2-3	TGTGCCAGCAGCTCGGGACTAGCGGACACAGATACGCAGTATTTT	CASSSGLADTDTQYF
TRBD1	16	TRBV3-1/TRBV3-2	-	TRBJ1-1	TGTGCCAGCGGAATTAGGACAGGGATCTCGAACACTGAAGCTTTCTTT	CASGIRTGISNTEAFF
TRBD2	16	TRBV9	-	TRBJ2-7	TGTGCCAGCAGCGTAGGAGGGTTAGCGGGGATTGACGAGCAGTACTTC	CASSVGGLAGIDEQYF
TRBD1	15	TRBV4-1	-	TRBJ1-2	TGCGCCAGCAGCCAAGATACCGGACAGGGATTAGTCTACACCTTC	CASSQDTGQGLVYTF
-	17	TRBV4-3	-	TRBJ2-7	TGCGCCAGCAGCCAAAGAAGCGGACACAGGGACTCCTACGAGCAGTACTTC	CASSQRSGHRDSYEQYF
-	13	TRBV30	-	TRBJ1-5	TGTGCCTGGAGTGAGGGAGATCGTCAGCCCCAGCATTTT	CAWSEGDRQPQHF
-	12	TRBV7-9	-	TRBJ1-1	TGTGCCAGCAGCTTATTAGGCGACAAGGCTTTCTTT	CASSLLGDKAFF
TRBD1	17	TRBV5-4	-	TRBJ1-5	TGTGCCAGCAGCTTTCGATCAGGGGGCGTGGGCAATCAGCCCCAGCATTTT	CASSFRSGGVGNQPQHF